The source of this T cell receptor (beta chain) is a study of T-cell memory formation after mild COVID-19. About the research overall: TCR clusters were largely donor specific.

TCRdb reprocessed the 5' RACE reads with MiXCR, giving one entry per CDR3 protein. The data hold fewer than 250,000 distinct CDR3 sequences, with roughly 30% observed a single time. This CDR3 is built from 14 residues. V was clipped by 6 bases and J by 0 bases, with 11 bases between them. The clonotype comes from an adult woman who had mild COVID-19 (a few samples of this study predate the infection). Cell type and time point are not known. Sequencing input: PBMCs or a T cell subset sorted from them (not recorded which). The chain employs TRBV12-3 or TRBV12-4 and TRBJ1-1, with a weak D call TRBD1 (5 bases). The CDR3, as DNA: TGTGCCAGCAGAGTCAGGGTGATGAACACTGAAGCTTTCTTT. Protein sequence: CASRVRVMNTEAFF.